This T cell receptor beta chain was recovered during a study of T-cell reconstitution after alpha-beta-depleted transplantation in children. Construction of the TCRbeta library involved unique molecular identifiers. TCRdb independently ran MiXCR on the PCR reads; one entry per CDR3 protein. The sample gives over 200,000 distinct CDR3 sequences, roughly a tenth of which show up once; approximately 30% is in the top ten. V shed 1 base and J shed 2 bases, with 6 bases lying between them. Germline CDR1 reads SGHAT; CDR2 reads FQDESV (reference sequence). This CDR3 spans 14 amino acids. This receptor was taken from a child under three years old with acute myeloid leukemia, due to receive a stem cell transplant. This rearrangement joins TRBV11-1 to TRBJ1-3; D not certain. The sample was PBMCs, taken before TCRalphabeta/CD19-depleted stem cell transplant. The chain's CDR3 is CASSLGTTGNTIYF. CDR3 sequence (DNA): TGTGCCAGCAGCTTAGGTACCACTGGAAACACCATATATTTT.